This T cell receptor beta chain originates from a study of cytomegalovirus exposure and HLA in healthy donors. Both 60 Vbeta primers and 13 Jbeta primers went into the PCR. The data were produced by immunoSEQ multiplex PCR, yet TCRdb's version contains in-frame clones alone and is incomplete. This table has 150,000 to 200,000 clones, roughly 79% appearing once. Study-level findings and limits: Donors were assumed by presence/absence analyses to have roughly uniform sequencing depth. CMV serostatus alone was available as immune exposure information. The authors excluded some V segments, including TRBV6-2 and TRBV6-3, as indistinguishable.

Notes on this clone: Its antigen remains unknown.

The germline CDR1 and CDR2 sequences are MNHEY and SVGAGI. V shed 0 bases and J shed 0 bases, with 6 bases lying between them. The CDR3 contains 15 residues. The TCR originated in a man between 35 and 55 years old in good health and CMV-seronegative. The sequencing sample was made of PBMCs. This chain joins TRBV6-5 and TRBJ1-3; D is ambiguous. As DNA, the CDR3 is TGTGCCAGCAGTTACTCGAGCCGCTCTGGAAACACCATATATTTT. This gives the protein CASSYSSRSGNTIYF.